These 18 T cell receptor beta chains originate from one sample sequenced in a study of T cell changes during pregnancy in multiple sclerosis (dated by TCRdb to the late 2010s). Receptors were amplified or captured by the immunoSEQ multiplex PCR assay. In its TCRdb copy, this immuneACCESS table keeps in-frame sequences only and misses some clones. Where compared with another copy, unresolved V genes explain less than half of these, and the others have no known cause. In this sample the table shows 70,000 to 95,000 clones, around 90% of which occur a single time. The biggest ten clones account for roughly 2.1% of the sample. The sample consisted of peripheral blood, taken in the second trimester of pregnancy. These receptor sequences come from a female donor in good health, enrolled as a control in a pregnancy study.

This clone was found a few times. This chain joins TRBV7-9 and TRBJ1-1; TRBD1 agrees at 10 bases. The CDR3 loop spans 12 amino acids. V trimming: 5 bases; J trimming: 11 bases; junction bases outside the gene matches: 5. Germline V gene lookup returns CDR1 SEHNR and CDR2 FQNEAQ (reference sequence). The CDR3 region is CASSPTGQGAFF. DNA for the CDR3: TGTGCCAGCAGCCCCACGGGACAGGGGGCTTTCTTT. Based on the CDR3 plus reference TRBV7-9 and TRBJ1-1, the full variable domain is DTGVSQNPRHKITKRGQNVTFRCDPISEHNRLYWYRQTLGQGPEFLTYFQNEAQLEKSRLLSDRFSAERPKGSFSTLEIQRTEQGDSAMYLCASSPTGQGAFFGQGTRLTVV.

J is TRBJ2-2 and V is TRBV19, with D maybe TRBD1 (5 bases). In germline, CDR1 is LNHDA, CDR2 SQIVND (reference sequence). V lost 3 bases and J lost 7, with 9 bases in between. The CDR3 totals 13 residues. CDR3 sequence (DNA): TGTGCCAGTAGTATTCAGGGTAACGGGGAGCTGTTTTTT. It is translated as CASSIQGNGELFF.

The chain carries TRBV4-1 and TRBJ1-5; 12 nucleotides agree with TRBD1. Germline-derived CDR1 and CDR2 are MGHRA and YSYEKL. The V gene end was trimmed by 3 bases and the J gene end by 5 bases; junction bases not matched to a gene: 5. CDR3 length equals 16 residues. CDR3 nucleotides: TGCGCCAGCAGCCAGTCCGGGACAGGGGGCTATCAGCCCCAGCATTTT. Encoded protein: CASSQSGTGGYQPQHF.

The chain is built from TRBV11-3 and TRBJ2-3, with 11 bases identical to TRBD2. Germline lookup yields CDR1 SGHNT and CDR2 YENEEA. The CDR3 length is 16 residues. The V and J ends lost 5 bases and 4 bases, in that order; junction bases with no gene match: 8. The CDR3 DNA reads TGTGCCAGCAGCCAACCCACTAGCGGGGGACCAGATACGCAGTATTTT. Translated, it gives CASSQPTSGGPDTQYF.

The chain uses TRBV7-2 and TRBJ2-1; 7 nucleotides align to TRBD1. The germline gives CDR1 SGHTA, CDR2 FQGNSA. With 4 bases clipped from V and 0 bases from J, the junction kept 3 bases outside the gene matches. This CDR3 spans 15 amino acids. DNA for the CDR3: TGTGCCAGCAGCTCGGGACAGAGCTCCTACAATGAGCAGTTCTTC. Translation: CASSSGQSSYNEQFF.

CDR3: CASSLAAGGLETQYF. The CDR3 bases are TGTGCCAGCAGCTTAGCCGCGGGGGGGCTAGAGACCCAGTACTTC. The chain links TRBV7-3 to TRBJ2-5; 9 positions agree with TRBD2. Germline CDR1 is SGHTA and CDR2 is FQGTGA. The J segment lost 4 bases and the V segment lost 2 bases, leaving 5 bases of the junction unmatched. This CDR3 contains 15 residues.

The chain combines TRBV19 with TRBJ1-3; no clear D gene. V was pared by 3 bases and J by 0 bases, with 12 bases between. Germline-derived CDR1 and CDR2 are LNHDA and SQIVND (reference sequence). The CDR3 sequence is 16 residues long. The CDR3 is CASSMDGEGSGNTIYF. The CDR3, as DNA: TGTGCCAGTAGTATGGATGGCGAGGGCTCTGGAAACACCATATATTTT.

The rearrangement joins TRBV29-1 to TRBJ1-2; D is uncertain. V lost 4 bases and J 2 bases, leaving 11 bases between the germline ends. The germline CDR1 and CDR2 sequences are SQVTM and ANQGSEA. The CDR3 runs to 13 residues. Written as DNA, the CDR3 is TGCAGCGTTGTTCACGACACAAACTATGGCTACACCTTC. Translated, it gives CSVVHDTNYGYTF.

The CDR3 loop reads CSVEASGGVNEQFF. Here the CDR3 DNA reads TGCAGCGTTGAAGCGAGCGGGGGCGTGAATGAGCAGTTCTTC. The chain combines TRBV29-1 with TRBJ2-1; TRBD2 agrees at 8 bases. The CDR3 covers 14 residues. The V and J ends lost 1 base and 7 bases, in that order; junction bases with no gene match: 6. Germline V gene lookup returns CDR1 SQVTM and CDR2 ANQGSEA.

The rearrangement links TRBV18 to TRBJ1-6; the D is unclear. This CDR3 spans 15 amino acids. Trimming took 5 bases from V and 8 from J, leaving 16 bases between them. Germline CDR1 KGHSH, CDR2 LQKENI. The CDR3 is CASSLRHLLDSPLHF. The CDR3, as DNA: TGTGCCAGCTCATTAAGACATCTCCTCGATTCACCCCTCCACTTT.

The chain couples TRBV7-8 to TRBJ1-5; D unclear. The CDR3 spans 13 residues. Trimming removed 10 bases from V and 3 bases from J, with 13 bases in between. Germline V CDR1 and CDR2: SGHVS, FQNEAQ. The CDR3 reads CATTSGNNQPQHF. The CDR3 coding sequence is TGTGCCACTACCTCGGGAAACAATCAGCCCCAGCATTTT.

The chain has TRBV6-6 and TRBJ1-3; no definite D call. The CDR3 is 13 amino acids. Trimming took 6 bases from V and 0 from J, leaving 6 bases between them. Germline-derived CDR1 and CDR2 are MNHNY and SVGAGI (reference sequence). CDR3 sequence: CASSRYSGNTIYF. CDR3 bases: TGTGCCAGCAGCCGTTACTCTGGAAACACCATATATTTT.

The CDR3 DNA sequence: TGTGCCAGTAGTATAGCGGCGGAAATGAACACTGAAGCTTTCTTT. The encoded protein is CASSIAAEMNTEAFF. The chain links TRBV19 to TRBJ1-1, with no clear D. V was cut by 1 base and J by 0 bases, with 9 bases left in between. From germline, CDR1 is LNHDA and CDR2 SQIVND (reference sequence). This CDR3 is 15 amino acids long. Complete variable domain (other parts from reference TRBV19 and TRBJ1-1): DGGITQSPKYLFRKEGQNVTLSCEQNLNHDAMYWYRQDPGQGLRLIYYSQIVNDFQKGDIAEGYSVSREKKESFPLTVTSAQKNPTAFYLCASSIAAEMNTEAFFGQGTRLTVV.

The CDR3 sequence: CASSPRGSGNTIYF. The CDR3 region has the DNA TGTGCCAGCAGCCCCAGGGGATCTGGAAACACCATATATTTT. The chain combines TRBV13 with TRBJ1-3; TRBD1 is a possible D gene (6 bases). The germline V and J ends were trimmed by 5 bases and 1 base, with 9 bases remaining between them. Germline V gene lookup returns CDR1 PRHDT and CDR2 FYEKMQ (reference sequence). This CDR3 is 14 amino acids long.

The V gene is TRBV7-2, the J gene TRBJ2-3, with D perhaps TRBD2 (6 bases). The V and J ends lost 2 bases and 5 bases respectively, with 8 bases between them. The germline CDR1 and CDR2 sequences are SGHTA and FQGNSA. The CDR3 runs 13 residues. CDR3 amino acids: CASSLTGVDTQYF. The DNA of the CDR3 is TGTGCCAGCAGCTTAACGGGGGTAGATACGCAGTATTTT. The whole variable domain, remainder taken from reference TRBV7-2 and TRBJ2-3, is GAGVSQSPSNKVTEKGKDVELRCDPISGHTALYWYRQSLGQGLEFLIYFQGNSAPDKSGLPSDRFSAERTGGSVSTLTIQRTQQEDSAVYLCASSLTGVDTQYFGPGTRLTVL.

J is TRBJ1-1 and V is TRBV5-1, with 8 bases aligning to TRBD1. CDR1 is SGHRS, CDR2 YFSETQ, per germline. After removal of 3 bases from V and 5 bases from J, the junction contained 9 bases not matched to a gene. The CDR3 is 15 residues long. In DNA, the CDR3 is TGCGCCAGCAGCTCGGTGACAGGGGCCCAAACTGAAGCTTTCTTT. Translating gives CASSSVTGAQTEAFF.

The chain carries TRBV5-4 and TRBJ2-1; D gene unclear. V dropped 3 bases and J dropped 9 bases, with 7 bases sitting between them. Germline V gene sequence: CDR1 SGHNT, CDR2 YYREEE (reference sequence). The CDR3 contains 11 residues. As DNA, the CDR3 is TGTGCCAGCAGCTCCAGAGGTGAGCAGTTCTTC. As protein: CASSSRGEQFF.

This clone was counted once. V is TRBV5-1 and J is TRBJ2-3; 13 nucleotides match TRBD2. Germline assignment: CDR1 SGHRS and CDR2 YFSETQ. This CDR3 is built from 17 residues. The V segment lost 3 bases and the J segment 2 bases; nucleotides outside the gene matches: 6. CDR3 DNA sequence: TGCGCCAGCAGCTCTTCCGGACTAGCGGGAGCCACAGATACGCAGTATTTT. It encodes CASSSSGLAGATDTQYF.